Each of the 18 T cell receptor beta chains below was sequenced from the same sample in a study of T cell repertoires in cytomegalovirus infection. One entry per CDR3 protein results from TCRdb running MiXCR on the reads. The sample shows 250,000 to 300,000 distinct CDR3 sequences, about 25% of them seen only once. The material sequenced was PBMCs. All receptors come from a human donor in good health (CMV status not recorded). Some clones in this sample may be carry-over from other donors' samples.

V usage is TRBV28 and J usage is TRBJ1-5; TRBD1 aligns across 8 bases. This CDR3 is built from 17 residues. V lost 4 bases, J lost 3 bases, and 11 bases stayed unmatched. The V gene's germline CDR1 is MDHEN and CDR2 SYDVKM. The CDR3 coding sequence is TGTGCCAGCAGTTCCACCCCGGGACAGGCCACCAATCAGCCCCAGCATTTT. Amino acids: CASSSTPGQATNQPQHF.

This clonotype was observed a handful of times. V is TRBV19 and J is TRBJ2-3, with 11 nucleotides matching TRBD2. The CDR3 extends over 16 amino acids. CDR1 LNHDA and CDR2 SQIVND come from the germline V gene (reference sequence). Germline trimming cut 5 bases from V and 2 bases from J; bases unmatched to any gene: 6. Here the CDR3 DNA reads TGTGCCAGTAGTTCCGGGACTAGCGGATTCACAGATACGCAGTATTTT. Its translation: CASSSGTSGFTDTQYF. Full variable domain (missing parts from reference TRBV19 and TRBJ2-3): DGGITQSPKYLFRKEGQNVTLSCEQNLNHDAMYWYRQDPGQGLRLIYYSQIVNDFQKGDIAEGYSVSREKKESFPLTVTSAQKNPTAFYLCASSSGTSGFTDTQYFGPGTRLTVL.

The chain has TRBV25-1 and TRBJ1-1; TRBD1 might be the D (5 bases). CDR1 and CDR2 from the germline V gene are MGHDK and SYGVNS. There are 14 residues in the CDR3. Trimming removed 5 bases from V and 0 bases from J, with 10 bases in between. CDR3 nucleotides: TGTGCCAGCAGTCAGCAGGGCTTGAACACTGAAGCTTTCTTT. As protein: CASSQQGLNTEAFF.

J is TRBJ2-5 and V is TRBV5-4; perhaps TRBD1 as D (6 bases). Trimming left V 2 bases short and J 7 bases short, with 12 bases between. This CDR3 is 13 amino acids long. CDR1 is SGHNT and CDR2 is YYREEE in the germline V gene (reference sequence). CDR3 DNA: TGTGCCAGCAGCTTTTACAGGGAAGGGACCCAGTACTTC. This codes for CASSFYREGTQYF.

The V call is TRBV29-1, the J call TRBJ2-5; tentatively, D is TRBD2 (6 bases). The CDR3 spans 13 residues. Germline V gene sequence: CDR1 SQVTM, CDR2 ANQGSEA. Deletions cut 4 bases from V and 1 base from J, with 10 bases between. As DNA, the CDR3 is TGCAGCGTTGGCGGGGCCACCCAAGAGACCCAGTACTTC. Translation gives CSVGGATQETQYF.

The rearrangement links TRBV6-2 or TRBV6-3 to TRBJ1-5; a possible D gene is TRBD1 (5 bases). The CDR3 consists of 17 residues. Trimming removed 7 bases at V and 3 bases at J, with 22 bases between. Per germline, CDR1 MNHEY and CDR2 SVGEGT. Here the CDR3 reads CASTTTPTVIFNQPQHF. CDR3 bases: TGTGCCAGCACTACAACCCCGACAGTCATCTTCAATCAGCCCCAGCATTTT.

This chain joins TRBV7-9 and TRBJ2-5; unclear D gene. Trimming took off 5 bases at V and 5 bases at J, with 12 bases between the two ends. There are 13 residues in the CDR3. CDR1 is SEHNR, CDR2 FQNEAQ, per germline (reference sequence). DNA of the CDR3: TGTGCCAGCAGCAACTCCGGACGCGAGACCCAGTACTTC. Translated: CASSNSGRETQYF.

The chain links TRBV7-9 to TRBJ1-1; unclear D gene. Germline V gene lookup returns CDR1 SEHNR and CDR2 FQNEAQ (reference sequence). V was shortened by 9 bases and J by 5 bases, with 13 bases between the two germline ends. The CDR3 runs 12 residues. The CDR3 region has the DNA TGTGCCAGAAGGGCGATTCGAACTGAAGCTTTCTTT. This codes for CARRAIRTEAFF.

This clonotype has more than one count but fewer than ten. The genes are TRBV6-1 and TRBJ1-4; maybe TRBD1 (5 bases). CDR1 and CDR2 (germline): MNHNS, SASEGT. This CDR3 spans 17 amino acids. The V gene lost 6 bases and the J gene lost 6 bases, with 23 bases spanning the gap. CDR3 coding DNA: TGTGCCAGCAGCCCTGGACAAGGCCTACCCGGCGATGAAAAACTGTTTTTT. Translated, it gives CASSPGQGLPGDEKLFF.

This clonotype was picked up a small number of times. The chain recombines TRBV29-1 with TRBJ2-3, with D possibly TRBD1 on 6 matching bases. The V end lost 1 base, the J end lost 5 bases, and 16 bases lay between the germline ends. Germline V gene lookup returns CDR1 SQVTM and CDR2 ANQGSEA. There are 15 residues in the CDR3. As DNA, the CDR3 is TGCAGCGTTGAAGGGGCAGGGGTGATTGGAGATACGCAGTATTTT. It specifies CSVEGAGVIGDTQYF.

The V and J genes are TRBV7-3 and TRBJ2-1; D may be TRBD2 (5 bases). V lost 2 bases to trimming and J lost 5 bases, with 10 bases between them. Germline lookup yields CDR1 SGHTA and CDR2 FQGTGA. This CDR3 comprises 14 residues. CDR3 sequence: CASSLRAGNNEQFF. In DNA, the CDR3 is TGTGCCAGCAGCTTACGGGCGGGCAACAATGAGCAGTTCTTC.

This clonotype has ten or more counts. The DNA for the CDR3 is TGTGCCGCCCGACTTAACTACGAGCAGTACTTC. Its protein product is CAARLNYEQYF. The rearrangement links TRBV6-1 to TRBJ2-7; no firm D call. The CDR3 runs to 11 residues. Germline lookup yields CDR1 MNHNS and CDR2 SASEGT. V was trimmed by 11 bases and J by 3 bases, leaving 11 bases between them.

This rearrangement joins TRBV2 to TRBJ1-3; no reliable D call. This CDR3 has 16 residues. Germline CDR1 reads SNHLY; CDR2 reads FYNNEI. The V gene lost 3 bases and the J gene lost 0 bases, with 12 bases spanning the gap. This CDR3 reads CASSERTAGSGNTIYF. The CDR3 nucleotides are TGTGCCAGCAGTGAGAGGACCGCGGGCTCTGGAAACACCATATATTTT. Drawing the rest from reference TRBV2 and TRBJ1-3, the complete variable domain is EPEVTQTPSHQVTQMGQEVILRCVPISNHLYFYWYRQILGQKVEFLVSFYNNEISEKSEIFDDQFSVERPDGSNFTLKIRSTKLEDSAMYFCASSERTAGSGNTIYFGEGSWLTVV.

This clonotype was seen repeatedly, ten times or more. The genes are TRBV7-9 and TRBJ1-1; a weak D match, TRBD1 (5 bases). Trimming removed 2 bases from V and 3 bases from J, with 13 bases in between. The length of the CDR3 is 15 residues. Germline assignment: CDR1 SEHNR and CDR2 FQNEAQ (reference sequence). CDR3 protein: CASSLRQGVYTEAFF. DNA of the CDR3: TGTGCCAGCAGCTTAAGGCAGGGAGTGTACACTGAAGCTTTCTTT.

The rearrangement uses TRBV29-1 and TRBJ2-1; perhaps D is TRBD1 or TRBD2 (5 bases each). This CDR3 has 12 amino acids. Trimming stripped 3 bases from V and 8 bases from J, with 11 bases between. In germline, CDR1 is SQVTM, CDR2 ANQGSEA. This chain's CDR3 is CSVEGPRYEQFF. The CDR3 coding sequence is TGCAGCGTTGAGGGACCCCGTTATGAGCAGTTCTTC.

The chain recombines TRBV27 with TRBJ1-5; D gene ambiguous. V was pared by 5 bases and J by 4 bases, with 15 bases between. This CDR3 region has 15 residues. Germline loops: CDR1 MNHEY, CDR2 SMNVEV (reference sequence). CDR3 sequence: CASSPPPVVNQPQHF. The DNA for the CDR3 is TGTGCCAGCAGTCCCCCCCCAGTGGTTAATCAGCCCCAGCATTTT.

This clonotype was picked up a small number of times. This sequence joins TRBV6-5 and TRBJ1-5; D gene unclear. Per germline, CDR1 MNHEY and CDR2 SVGAGI. CDR3 size: 15 residues. Trimming took 0 bases from V and 1 from J, leaving 7 bases between them. The CDR3 spells CASSYSSQSNQPQHF. The CDR3 nucleotides read TGTGCCAGCAGTTACTCGAGTCAGAGCAATCAGCCCCAGCATTTT.

The chain recombines TRBV20-1 with TRBJ1-5, with D unresolved. CDR1 DFQATT and CDR2 SNEGSKA come from the germline V gene (reference sequence). CDR3 length equals 13 residues. Trimming shortened V by 3 bases and J by 6 bases, and 12 bases separated the two germline ends. In DNA, the CDR3 is TGCAGTGCTAGGACGACGGGAGGTCAGCCCCAGCATTTT. Its protein is CSARTTGGQPQHF.